This T cell receptor (beta chain) derives from a study of blood T cell repertoires in COVID-19. Study as a whole: Researchers got acute and convalescent COVID-19 samples from the United States, Italy and Spain. The analysed material was cDNA or gDNA that came from T cells, B-cell-depleted T cells, or PBMCs.

Sequencing used immunoSEQ multiplex PCR; TCRdb keeps in-frame clones, though not all of them. The sample records some 250,000 clones, about 86% being singletons. The receptor's source is a man of 80 years or more with acute or convalescent COVID-19. Sequencing was performed on peripheral blood.

CDR3 region: CASSEEQGAVAKNIQYF. CDR3 DNA: TGTGCCAGCAGTGAAGAACAGGGCGCTGTTGCCAAAAACATTCAGTACTTC. The chain uses TRBV2 and TRBJ2-4; TRBD1 is a possible D gene (6 bases). V shed 1 base and J shed 1 base, with 14 bases lying between them. This CDR3 has 17 residues. Germline V gene sequence: CDR1 SNHLY, CDR2 FYNNEI.